This TCR beta chain came from a study of blood T cell repertoires in COVID-19. Study in general: Both acute and convalescent COVID-19 samples were obtained from the United States, Italy and Spain. Nucleic acid was either cDNA or gDNA, and it came from T cells, B-cell-depleted T cells, or PBMCs.

The sample holds a few counts of this clone. Method: immunoSEQ multiplex PCR; TCRdb's copy keeps in-frame clones and lacks some. The sample yields 50,000 to 65,000 clones, around 82% seen once. The CDR3 is made up of 14 amino acids. V was pared by 5 bases and J by 4 bases, with 6 bases of the junction left unmatched. Per the germline V gene, CDR1 is SGHTA and CDR2 is FQGNSA. The sequenced material came from peripheral blood. The receptor comes from a human donor in a cohort sampled during active COVID-19. The rearrangement uses TRBV7-2 and TRBJ1-2, with 8 nucleotides matching TRBD1. CDR3 amino acids: CASSPRQGTYGYTF. CDR3 DNA: TGTGCCAGCAGCCCTCGACAGGGGACCTATGGCTACACCTTC.